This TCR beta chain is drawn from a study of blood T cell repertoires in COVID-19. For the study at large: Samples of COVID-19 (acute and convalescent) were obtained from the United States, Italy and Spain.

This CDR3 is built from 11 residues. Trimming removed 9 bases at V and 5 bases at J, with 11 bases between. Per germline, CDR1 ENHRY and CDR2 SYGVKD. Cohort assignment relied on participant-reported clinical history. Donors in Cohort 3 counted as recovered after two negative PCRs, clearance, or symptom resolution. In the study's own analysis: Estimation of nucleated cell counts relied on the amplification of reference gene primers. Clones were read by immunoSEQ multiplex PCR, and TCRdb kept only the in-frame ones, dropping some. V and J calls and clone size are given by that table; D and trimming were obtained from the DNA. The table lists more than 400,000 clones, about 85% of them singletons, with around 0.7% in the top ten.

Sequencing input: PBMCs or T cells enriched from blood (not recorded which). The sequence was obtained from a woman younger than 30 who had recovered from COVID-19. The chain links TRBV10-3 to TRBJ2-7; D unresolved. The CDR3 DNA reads TGTGCCATTGCCGAACTAAACGAGCAGTACTTC. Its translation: CAIAELNEQYF.